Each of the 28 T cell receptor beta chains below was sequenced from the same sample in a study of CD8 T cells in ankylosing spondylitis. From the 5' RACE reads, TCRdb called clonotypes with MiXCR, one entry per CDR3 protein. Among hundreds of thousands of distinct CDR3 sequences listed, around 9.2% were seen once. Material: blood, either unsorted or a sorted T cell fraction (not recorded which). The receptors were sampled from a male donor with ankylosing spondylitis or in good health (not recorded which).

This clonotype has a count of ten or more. CDR3 DNA sequence: TGCGCCAGCAGCGTCGACGGACAAGAGACCCAGTACTTC. It specifies CASSVDGQETQYF. The chain has TRBV5-1 and TRBJ2-5; no clear D. This CDR3 contains 13 residues. V lost 4 bases to trimming and J lost 2 bases, with 9 bases between them. The germline V gene has CDR1 SGHRS and CDR2 YFSETQ.

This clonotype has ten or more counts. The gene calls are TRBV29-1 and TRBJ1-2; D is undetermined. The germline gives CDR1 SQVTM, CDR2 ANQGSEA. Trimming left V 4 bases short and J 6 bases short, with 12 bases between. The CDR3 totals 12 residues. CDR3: CSVGPSPDGYTF. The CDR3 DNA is TGCAGCGTTGGCCCCAGTCCCGATGGCTACACCTTC.

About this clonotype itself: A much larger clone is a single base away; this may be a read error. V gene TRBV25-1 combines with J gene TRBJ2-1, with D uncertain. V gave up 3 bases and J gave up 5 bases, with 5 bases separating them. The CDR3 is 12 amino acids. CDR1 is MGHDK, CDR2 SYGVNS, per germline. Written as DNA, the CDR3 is TGTGCCAGCAGTGACTGGGACAATGAGCAGTTCTTC. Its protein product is CASSDWDNEQFF.

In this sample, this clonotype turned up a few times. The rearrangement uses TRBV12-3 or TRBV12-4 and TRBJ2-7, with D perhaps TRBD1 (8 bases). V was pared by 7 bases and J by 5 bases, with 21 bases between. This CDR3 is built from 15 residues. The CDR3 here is CASTTGGRAMNEQYF. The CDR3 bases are TGTGCCAGCACCACAGGGGGGAGGGCGATGAACGAGCAGTACTTC.

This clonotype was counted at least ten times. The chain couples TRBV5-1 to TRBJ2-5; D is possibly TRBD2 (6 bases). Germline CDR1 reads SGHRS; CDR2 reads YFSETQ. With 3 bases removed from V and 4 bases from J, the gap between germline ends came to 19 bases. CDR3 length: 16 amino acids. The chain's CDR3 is CASSSYAAGLSETQYF. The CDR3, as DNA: TGCGCCAGCAGCTCCTATGCGGCGGGGTTGTCAGAGACCCAGTACTTC.

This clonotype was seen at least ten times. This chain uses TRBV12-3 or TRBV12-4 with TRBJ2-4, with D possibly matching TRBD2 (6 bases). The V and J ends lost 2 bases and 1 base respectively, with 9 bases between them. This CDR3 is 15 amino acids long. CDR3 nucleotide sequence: TGTGCCAGCAGTTTATGGGGGGAGGCCAAAAACATTCAGTACTTC. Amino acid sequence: CASSLWGEAKNIQYF.

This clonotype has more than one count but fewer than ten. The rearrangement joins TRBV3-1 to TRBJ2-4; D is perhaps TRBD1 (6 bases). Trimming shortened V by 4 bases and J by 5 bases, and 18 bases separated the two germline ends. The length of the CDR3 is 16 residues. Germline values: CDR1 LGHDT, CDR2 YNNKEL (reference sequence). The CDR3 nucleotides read TGTGCCAGCAGCCCCCGACAGGCTGGGATAGAAAACATTCAGTACTTC. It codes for CASSPRQAGIENIQYF.

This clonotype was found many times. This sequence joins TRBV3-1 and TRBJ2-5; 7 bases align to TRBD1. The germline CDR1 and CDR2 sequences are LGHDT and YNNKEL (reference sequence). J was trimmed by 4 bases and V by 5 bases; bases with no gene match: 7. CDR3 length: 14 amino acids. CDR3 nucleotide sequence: TGTGCCAGCAGCTATGGGACAGTTAGAGAGACCCAGTACTTC. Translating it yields CASSYGTVRETQYF.

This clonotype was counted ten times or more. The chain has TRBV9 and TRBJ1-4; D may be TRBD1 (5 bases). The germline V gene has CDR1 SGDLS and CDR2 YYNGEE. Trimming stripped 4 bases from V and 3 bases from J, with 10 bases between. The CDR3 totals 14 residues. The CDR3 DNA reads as TGTGCCAGCAGCCCTGGGGCAGCTAATGAAAAACTGTTTTTT. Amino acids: CASSPGAANEKLFF.

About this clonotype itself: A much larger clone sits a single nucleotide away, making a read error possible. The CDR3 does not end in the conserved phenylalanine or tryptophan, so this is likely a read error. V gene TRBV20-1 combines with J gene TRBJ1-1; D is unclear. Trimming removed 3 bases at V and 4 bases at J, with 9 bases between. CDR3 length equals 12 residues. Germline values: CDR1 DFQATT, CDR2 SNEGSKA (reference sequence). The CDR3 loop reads CSASREGTEAFY. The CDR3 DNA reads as TGCAGTGCTAGTAGGGAGGGCACTGAAGCTTTCTAT.

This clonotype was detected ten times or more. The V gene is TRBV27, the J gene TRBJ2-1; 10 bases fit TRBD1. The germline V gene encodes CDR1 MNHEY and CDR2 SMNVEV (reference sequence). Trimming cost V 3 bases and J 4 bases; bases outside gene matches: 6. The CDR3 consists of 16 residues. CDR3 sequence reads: CASSFKGQGRYNEQFF. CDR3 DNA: TGTGCCAGCAGTTTCAAGGGACAGGGGAGGTACAATGAGCAGTTCTTC.

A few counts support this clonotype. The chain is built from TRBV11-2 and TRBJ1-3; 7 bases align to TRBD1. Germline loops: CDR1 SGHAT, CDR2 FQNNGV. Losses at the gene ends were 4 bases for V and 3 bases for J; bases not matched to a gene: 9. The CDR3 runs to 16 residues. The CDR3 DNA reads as TGTGCCAGCAGCTCGGGAACCGGGACAGTTGGAAACACCATATATTTT. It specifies CASSSGTGTVGNTIYF.

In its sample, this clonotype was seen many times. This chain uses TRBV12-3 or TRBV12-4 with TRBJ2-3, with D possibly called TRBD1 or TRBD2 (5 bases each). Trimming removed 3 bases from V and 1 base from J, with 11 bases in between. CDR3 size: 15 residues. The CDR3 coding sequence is TGTGCCAGCAGTTTGGGGCGGGCAGGCACAGATACGCAGTATTTT. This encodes CASSLGRAGTDTQYF.

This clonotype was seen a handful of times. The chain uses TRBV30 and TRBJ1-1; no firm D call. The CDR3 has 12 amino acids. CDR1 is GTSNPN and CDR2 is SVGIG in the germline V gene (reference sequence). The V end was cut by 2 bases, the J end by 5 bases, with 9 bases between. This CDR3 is CAWSLYGTEAFF. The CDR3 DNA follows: TGTGCCTGGAGTCTATATGGGACTGAAGCTTTCTTT. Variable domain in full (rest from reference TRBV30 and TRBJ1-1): SQTIHQWPATLVQPVGSPLSLECTVEGTSNPNLYWYRQAAGRGLQLLFYSVGIGQISSEVPQNLSASRPQDRQFILSSKKLLLSDSGFYLCAWSLYGTEAFFGQGTRLTVV.

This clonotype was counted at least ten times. In DNA, the CDR3 is TGTGCCAGCCTTTATATGGACACCCGCACAGATACGCAGTATTTT. It is translated as CASLYMDTRTDTQYF. The chain uses TRBV7-2 and TRBJ2-3; possible D gene TRBD1, 5 bases. The V gene lost 8 bases and the J gene lost 1 base, with 16 bases spanning the gap. The CDR3 spans 15 residues. CDR1 and CDR2 (germline): SGHTA, FQGNSA.

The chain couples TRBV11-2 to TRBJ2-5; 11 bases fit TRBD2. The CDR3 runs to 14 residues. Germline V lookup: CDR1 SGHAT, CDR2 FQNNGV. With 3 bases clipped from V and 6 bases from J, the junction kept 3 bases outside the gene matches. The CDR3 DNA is TGTGCCAGCAGCTTTAGCGGGGGGGCCAAGACCCAGTACTTC. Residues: CASSFSGGAKTQYF.

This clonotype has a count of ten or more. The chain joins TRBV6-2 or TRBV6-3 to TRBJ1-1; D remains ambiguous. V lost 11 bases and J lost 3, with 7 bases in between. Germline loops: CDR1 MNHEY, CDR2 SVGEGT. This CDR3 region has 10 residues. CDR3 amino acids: CAAAHTEAFF. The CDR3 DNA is TGTGCCGCCGCCCACACTGAAGCTTTCTTT.

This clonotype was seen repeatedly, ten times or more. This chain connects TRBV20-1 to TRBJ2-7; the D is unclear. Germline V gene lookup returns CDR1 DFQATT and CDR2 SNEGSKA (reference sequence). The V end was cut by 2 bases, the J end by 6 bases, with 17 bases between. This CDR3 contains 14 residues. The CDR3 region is CSARLRHLTGEQYF. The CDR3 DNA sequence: TGCAGTGCTAGATTGAGACACCTAACCGGCGAGCAGTACTTC.

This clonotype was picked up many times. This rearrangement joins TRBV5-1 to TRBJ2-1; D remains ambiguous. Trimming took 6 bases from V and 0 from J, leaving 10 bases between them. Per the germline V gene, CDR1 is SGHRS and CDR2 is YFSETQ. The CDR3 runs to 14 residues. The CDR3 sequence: CASNQASSYNEQFF. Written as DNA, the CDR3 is TGCGCCAGCAACCAGGCCTCCTCCTACAATGAGCAGTTCTTC.

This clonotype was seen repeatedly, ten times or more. CDR3 sequence (DNA): TGTGCCAGCAGCCAAAGTTGGGGAAAGGGGGATTCACCCCTCCACTTT. Translated, it gives CASSQSWGKGDSPLHF. V gene TRBV3-1 combines with J gene TRBJ1-6, with D possibly being TRBD1 (6 bases). CDR1 and CDR2 (germline): LGHDT, YNNKEL (reference sequence). Trimming shortened V by 2 bases and J by 8 bases, and 16 bases separated the two germline ends. This CDR3 contains 16 residues.

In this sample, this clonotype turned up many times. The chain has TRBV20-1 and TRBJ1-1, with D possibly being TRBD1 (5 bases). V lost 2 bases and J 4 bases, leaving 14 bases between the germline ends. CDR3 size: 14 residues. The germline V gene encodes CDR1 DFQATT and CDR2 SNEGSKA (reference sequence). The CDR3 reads CSARTRGGTTEAFF. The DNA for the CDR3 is TGCAGTGCTAGAACACGTGGGGGGACCACTGAAGCTTTCTTT.

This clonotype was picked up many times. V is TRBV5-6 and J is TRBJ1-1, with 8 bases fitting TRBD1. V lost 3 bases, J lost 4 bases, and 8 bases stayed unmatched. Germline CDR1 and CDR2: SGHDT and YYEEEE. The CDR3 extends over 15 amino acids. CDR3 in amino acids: CASSYAGGMGTEAFF. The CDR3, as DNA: TGTGCCAGCAGCTATGCAGGGGGCATGGGCACTGAAGCTTTCTTT.

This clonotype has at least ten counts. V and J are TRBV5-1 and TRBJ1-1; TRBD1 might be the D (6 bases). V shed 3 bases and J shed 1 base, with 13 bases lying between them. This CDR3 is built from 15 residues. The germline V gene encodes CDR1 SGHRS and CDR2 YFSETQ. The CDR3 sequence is CASSSRGGTNTEAFF. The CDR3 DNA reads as TGCGCCAGCAGCTCCAGGGGTGGGACGAACACTGAAGCTTTCTTT.

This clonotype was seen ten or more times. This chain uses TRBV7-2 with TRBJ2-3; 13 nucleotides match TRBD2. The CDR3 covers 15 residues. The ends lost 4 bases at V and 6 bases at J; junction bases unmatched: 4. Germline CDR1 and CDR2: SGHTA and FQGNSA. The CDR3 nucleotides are TGTGCCAGCAGCTATCGACTAGCGGGGGGTGATACGCAGTATTTT. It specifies CASSYRLAGGDTQYF.

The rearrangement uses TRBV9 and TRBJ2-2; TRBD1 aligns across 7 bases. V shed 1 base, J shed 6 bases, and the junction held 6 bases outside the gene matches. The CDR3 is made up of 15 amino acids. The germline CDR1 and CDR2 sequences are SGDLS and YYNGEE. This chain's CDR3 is CASSVWPQGAGELFF. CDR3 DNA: TGTGCCAGCAGCGTATGGCCCCAGGGGGCCGGGGAGCTGTTTTTT.

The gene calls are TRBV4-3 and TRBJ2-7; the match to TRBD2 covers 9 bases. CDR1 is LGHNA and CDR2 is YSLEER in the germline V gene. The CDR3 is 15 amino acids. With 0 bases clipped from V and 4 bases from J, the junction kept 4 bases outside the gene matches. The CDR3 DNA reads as TGCGCCAGCAGCCAAGATGCTAGCGGGGAATACGAGCAGTACTTC. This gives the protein CASSQDASGEYEQYF.

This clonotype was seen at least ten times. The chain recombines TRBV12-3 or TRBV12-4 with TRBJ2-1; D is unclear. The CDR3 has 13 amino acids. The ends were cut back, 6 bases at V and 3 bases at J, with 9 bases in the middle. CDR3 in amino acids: CASSPRSYNEQFF. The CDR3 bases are TGTGCCAGCAGCCCACGGAGCTACAATGAGCAGTTCTTC.

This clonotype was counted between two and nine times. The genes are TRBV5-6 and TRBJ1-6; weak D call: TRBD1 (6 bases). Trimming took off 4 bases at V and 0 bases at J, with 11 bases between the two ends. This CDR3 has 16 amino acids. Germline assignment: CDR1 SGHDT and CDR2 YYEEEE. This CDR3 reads CASSSYRDSYNSPLHF. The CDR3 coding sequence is TGTGCCAGCAGCAGCTACAGGGACTCCTATAATTCACCCCTCCACTTT.